Listed here are 20 T cell receptor beta chains from one sample, sequenced in a study of spatial heterogeneity in lung cancer. Time point here: sample taken at primary tumor resection. TCRdb reprocessed the 5' RACE reads via MiXCR and lists one record per CDR3 protein. The sample gives approximately 6,300 distinct CDR3 sequences, about 13% of which show up once; 20% is in the top ten. The sequencing here drew on normal lung tissue next to the tumor, taken at surgery. The source is a female donor with early-stage non-small cell lung cancer.

This clonotype has only one observation. The V gene is TRBV7-2, the J gene TRBJ2-3; D is unclear. This CDR3 spans 12 amino acids. Looked up from germline, CDR1 is SGHTA and CDR2 is FQGNSA. Trimming took off 8 bases at V and 0 bases at J, with 6 bases between the two ends. Written as DNA, the CDR3 is TGTGCCAGCTGCCTCAGCACAGATACGCAGTATTTT. Its protein is CASCLSTDTQYF.

The chain links TRBV25-1 to TRBJ1-1; D is ambiguous. Trimming removed 5 bases from V and 1 base from J, with 5 bases in between. CDR1 and CDR2 from the germline V gene are MGHDK and SYGVNS. The CDR3 loop spans 12 amino acids. CDR3 DNA sequence: TGTGCCAGCAGTTATGCGAACACTGAAGCTTTCTTT. Translation: CASSYANTEAFF. Complete variable domain (other parts from reference TRBV25-1 and TRBJ1-1): EADIYQTPRYLVIGTGKKITLECSQTMGHDKMYWYQQDPGMELHLIHYSYGVNSTEKGDLSSESTVSRIRTEHFPLTLESARPSHTSQYLCASSYANTEAFFGQGTRLTVV.

The rearrangement links TRBV3-1 to TRBJ2-2; a possible D gene is TRBD1 (6 bases). Germline V gives CDR1 LGHDT, CDR2 YNNKEL (reference sequence). This CDR3 has 14 amino acids. The V gene lost 5 bases and the J gene lost 3 bases, with 10 bases spanning the gap. CDR3 bases: TGTGCCAGCAGCGAACAGGGAGACACCGGGGAGCTGTTTTTT. Translation gives CASSEQGDTGELFF.

This clonotype has ten or more counts. V usage is TRBV7-2 and J usage is TRBJ2-1, with D possibly TRBD1 on 6 matching bases. From germline, CDR1 is SGHTA and CDR2 FQGNSA. This CDR3 is 11 amino acids long. V lost 7 bases and J lost 9, with 10 bases in between. CDR3 DNA sequence: TGTGCCAGCACTTTAGGGGGTGAGCAGTTCTTC. Protein: CASTLGGEQFF. The entire variable domain, with the rest obtained from reference TRBV7-2 and TRBJ2-1, is as follows: GAGVSQSPSNKVTEKGKDVELRCDPISGHTALYWYRQSLGQGLEFLIYFQGNSAPDKSGLPSDRFSAERTGGSVSTLTIQRTQQEDSAVYLCASTLGGEQFFGPGTRLTVL.

This clonotype was counted many times. The chain is built from TRBV6-6 and TRBJ2-3, with D tentatively TRBD1 or TRBD2 (6 bases each). CDR3 length: 13 residues. V lost 7 bases, J lost 6 bases, and 14 bases lay in between. Germline assignment: CDR1 MNHNY and CDR2 SVGAGI (reference sequence). For the CDR3, the DNA is TGTGCCAGCACAGGAGGGCAGGGGGATACGCAGTATTTT. It yields the protein CASTGGQGDTQYF.

Sample share makes this clonotype large. The rearrangement uses TRBV5-6 and TRBJ2-5; possible D gene TRBD1, 5 bases. CDR1 and CDR2 from the germline V gene are SGHDT and YYEEEE. The V end lost 0 bases, the J end lost 3 bases, and 12 bases lay between the germline ends. CDR3 length: 15 amino acids. The CDR3 DNA reads as TGTGCCAGCAGCTTGGCTCGGCAGGGAAAAGAGACCCAGTACTTC. Translated, it gives CASSLARQGKETQYF.

The table lists this clonotype with many counts. The chain uses TRBV28 and TRBJ1-1; D may be TRBD1 (6 bases). Per germline, CDR1 MDHEN and CDR2 SYDVKM. This CDR3 has 11 amino acids. The V end lost 7 bases, the J end lost 7 bases, and 10 bases lay between the germline ends. The CDR3 coding sequence is TGTGCCAGCAATGGACAGTTTGAAGCTTTCTTT. Protein: CASNGQFEAFF.

This clonotype showed up many times. The chain employs TRBV7-2 and TRBJ2-1; 7 positions agree with TRBD1. The germline V gene has CDR1 SGHTA and CDR2 FQGNSA. With V trimmed by 5 bases and J by 3 bases, 4 bases remained unmatched. The CDR3 has 14 residues. CDR3 bases: TGTGCCAGCAGCCTTCAGGGGGACTACAATGAGCAGTTCTTC. Its translation is CASSLQGDYNEQFF. The full variable domain, rest sourced from reference TRBV7-2 and TRBJ2-1, is GAGVSQSPSNKVTEKGKDVELRCDPISGHTALYWYRQSLGQGLEFLIYFQGNSAPDKSGLPSDRFSAERTGGSVSTLTIQRTQQEDSAVYLCASSLQGDYNEQFFGPGTRLTVL.

This clonotype is medium-sized by share. The rearrangement uses TRBV28 and TRBJ2-1, with 7 bases fitting TRBD2. The CDR3 spans 15 residues. CDR1 and CDR2 (germline): MDHEN, SYDVKM. Trimming cost V 6 bases and J 0 bases; bases outside gene matches: 5. CDR3 residues: CASRLSSGSYNEQFF. The CDR3 DNA reads TGTGCCAGCAGGCTCTCTAGCGGCTCCTACAATGAGCAGTTCTTC.

Ten or more counts support this clonotype. CDR3 in DNA: TGTGCCAGCAGTTCTTCCGGTAGCGGGAGCTACAATGAGCAGTTCTTC. Translated, it gives CASSSSGSGSYNEQFF. The genes are TRBV27 and TRBJ2-1; TRBD2 matches 9 bases. Germline trimming cut 4 bases from V and 3 bases from J; bases unmatched to any gene: 7. Germline lookup yields CDR1 MNHEY and CDR2 SMNVEV (reference sequence). The CDR3 sequence is 16 residues long.

By share of the sample, this clonotype is medium-sized. This rearrangement joins TRBV7-2 to TRBJ1-2, with no clear D. The CDR3 is 17 residues long. CDR1 SGHTA and CDR2 FQGNSA come from the germline V gene. Between the trimmed V and J ends, which lost 5 bases and 1 base, there was a span of 20 bases. The CDR3 nucleotides are TGTGCCAGCAGCGCTCGCCCTCTCCGAACTCTTAACTATGGCTACACCTTC. This translates into CASSARPLRTLNYGYTF.

This clonotype was seen at least ten times. The genes are TRBV13 and TRBJ2-5; D gene ambiguous. Germline CDR1 is PRHDT and CDR2 is FYEKMQ (reference sequence). V was pared by 2 bases and J by 5 bases, with 9 bases between. This CDR3 has 13 residues. In DNA, the CDR3 is TGTGCCAGCAGCTTAAACGGAGAGGAGACCCAGTACTTC. As protein: CASSLNGEETQYF.

This clonotype was found many times. The CDR3 spells CASIKNPYNEQFF. Written as DNA, the CDR3 is TGTGCCAGCATCAAGAATCCGTACAATGAGCAGTTCTTC. The chain carries TRBV5-6 and TRBJ2-1; D is ambiguous. The CDR3 length is 13 residues. V dropped 6 bases and J dropped 4 bases, with 11 bases sitting between them. Germline V gene lookup returns CDR1 SGHDT and CDR2 YYEEEE.

At least ten counts were recorded for this clonotype. The chain recombines TRBV5-6 with TRBJ2-3, with 8 bases lining up with TRBD2. This CDR3 has 14 residues. Germline loops: CDR1 SGHDT, CDR2 YYEEEE. Trimming cost V 3 bases and J 3 bases; bases outside gene matches: 3. CDR3 region: CASSSSGSTDTQYF. In DNA, the CDR3 is TGTGCCAGCAGCTCCAGCGGGAGTACAGATACGCAGTATTTT.

This clonotype showed up just a few times. The chain recombines TRBV12-3 or TRBV12-4 with TRBJ2-1; TRBD2 is a possible D gene (5 bases). V shed 3 bases and J shed 8 bases, with 14 bases lying between them. The CDR3 runs to 14 residues. The CDR3 reads CASSFGRVSDEQFF. In DNA form, the CDR3 reads TGTGCCAGCAGTTTTGGGCGAGTTAGCGATGAGCAGTTCTTC.

Ten or more counts support this clonotype. The chain is built from TRBV5-5 and TRBJ1-5; weak D call: TRBD1 (6 bases). Trimming took 0 bases from V and 7 from J, leaving 14 bases between them. The germline V gene encodes CDR1 SGHKS and CDR2 YYEKEE (reference sequence). The CDR3 covers 15 residues. DNA of the CDR3: TGTGCCAGCAGCTTGGCGGGGACACCATCACAGCCCCAGCATTTT. This translates into CASSLAGTPSQPQHF.

This clonotype was picked up a small number of times. This chain uses TRBV7-2 with TRBJ2-7; D is undetermined. Trimming took 2 bases from V and 3 from J, leaving 14 bases between them. The CDR3 is 15 amino acids. CDR1 and CDR2 from the germline V gene are SGHTA and FQGNSA. The CDR3 region is CASSLIGPPDYEQYF. In nucleotides, the CDR3 is TGTGCCAGCAGCTTAATCGGACCCCCCGACTACGAGCAGTACTTC.

The chain has TRBV21-1 and TRBJ2-2; TRBD1, the table's D call, was not compared with the DNA. TRBV21-1 is an annotated pseudogene. This CDR3 comprises 15 residues. CDR3 region: CASPRSRAFTGELFF. For the CDR3, the DNA is TGTGCCAGCCCGAGGTCCAGGGCTTTCACCGGGGAGCTGTTTTTT.

This clonotype counts as medium-sized (0.01 to 0.1%). The chain carries TRBV25-1 and TRBJ1-1, with D maybe TRBD1 (5 bases). V gave up 3 bases and J gave up 9 bases, with 17 bases separating them. The CDR3 extends over 14 amino acids. The V gene's germline CDR1 is MGHDK and CDR2 SYGVNS. In DNA form, the CDR3 reads TGTGCCAGCAGTGATGGTGCAGGGCTAAGGAAAGCTTTCTTT. Amino acid sequence: CASSDGAGLRKAFF. Filled out from reference TRBV25-1 and TRBJ1-1, the complete variable domain reads EADIYQTPRYLVIGTGKKITLECSQTMGHDKMYWYQQDPGMELHLIHYSYGVNSTEKGDLSSESTVSRIRTEHFPLTLESARPSHTSQYLCASSDGAGLRKAFFGQGTRLTVV.

This clonotype appeared a few times. The chain employs TRBV29-1 and TRBJ2-1; D is uncertain. Germline loops: CDR1 SQVTM, CDR2 ANQGSEA. The CDR3 sequence is 12 residues long. V lost 3 bases and J 4 bases, leaving 7 bases between the germline ends. CDR3 in DNA: TGCAGCGTTGAGGGTGGTTACAATGAGCAGTTCTTC. Protein: CSVEGGYNEQFF.